A selection of T cell receptor beta chains follows, all from one sample in a study of early T cells in non-severe SARS-CoV-2 infection. One entry per CDR3 protein results from TCRdb running MiXCR on the 5' RACE reads. The sample carries some 60,000 distinct CDR3 sequences, more than 7.5% recorded once. The source material was whole blood. The source is an adult who was a healthcare worker with PCR-confirmed SARS-CoV-2 infection or an uninfected control (not recorded which). CDR3s include the opening cysteine and the closing phenylalanine or tryptophan. The order of the fields is V gene, J gene, CDR3 protein.

V: TRBV29-1
J: TRBJ1-2
CDR3: CSVSPEGYGYTF

V: TRBV30
J: TRBJ2-1
CDR3: CAWTSSGSGEFF

V: TRBV20-1
J: TRBJ1-6
CDR3: CSAREEWDSYNSPLHF

V: TRBV5-1
J: TRBJ2-3
CDR3: CASSSGVGTDTQYF

V: TRBV27
J: TRBJ2-1
CDR3: CASRGESRNEQFF

V: TRBV11-2
J: TRBJ2-7
CDR3: CASSLGGTGREQYF

V: TRBV14
J: TRBJ2-3
CDR3: CASRGTSGPTDTQYF

V: TRBV9
J: TRBJ2-7
CDR3: CASTPSGGSSYEQYF

V: TRBV29-1
J: TRBJ2-3
CDR3: CSVEEEAPDTQYF

V: TRBV20-1
J: TRBJ1-5
CDR3: CSAPVRGINQPQHF

V: TRBV7-2
J: TRBJ1-2
CDR3: CASSPDRDYGYTF

V: TRBV7-2
J: TRBJ2-7
CDR3: CASSFVTGFNYEQYF

V: TRBV28
J: TRBJ1-2
CDR3: CASSLGTGYGYTF

V: TRBV6-6
J: TRBJ1-5
CDR3: CASRHTLVGNQPQHF

V: TRBV20-1
J: TRBJ2-3
CDR3: CALWEGVDTQYF

V: TRBV27
J: TRBJ2-3
CDR3: CASSGTSGTDTQYF

V: TRBV7-2
J: TRBJ1-1
CDR3: CASSFRRNTEAFF

V: TRBV19
J: TRBJ1-2
CDR3: CASSIQAGARYGYTF

V: TRBV5-1
J: TRBJ1-2
CDR3: CASSLEGQGPIGYTF

V: TRBV5-1
J: TRBJ2-1
CDR3: CASSFGLAGYNEQFF

V: TRBV4-1
J: TRBJ2-7
CDR3: CASSQGQGAREQYF

V: TRBV18
J: TRBJ2-5
CDR3: CASSRETGEGTQYF

V: TRBV24-1
J: TRBJ1-1
CDR3: CATRATGEPSVFF

V: TRBV7-6
J: TRBJ1-1
CDR3: CASSNQGGTISRAFF

V: TRBV6-5
J: TRBJ1-1
CDR3: CASSPSVSKTGTEAFF

V: TRBV3-1
J: TRBJ1-1
CDR3: CASSPRTGRGTEAFF

V: TRBV12-3/TRBV12-4
J: TRBJ1-1
CDR3: CASSLPPTGRNTEAFF

V: TRBV5-1
J: TRBJ2-5
CDR3: CASTDPTSAQETQYF

V: TRBV6-1
J: TRBJ1-2
CDR3: CASSTKTTGGLGYTF

V: TRBV5-5
J: TRBJ2-5
CDR3: CASSPAGTGGETQYF

V: TRBV11-2
J: TRBJ2-1
CDR3: CASSLARETYNEQFF

V: TRBV2
J: TRBJ1-3
CDR3: CAGGQEGNTIYF

V: TRBV28
J: TRBJ2-7
CDR3: CASSSSAYEQYF

V: TRBV24-1
J: TRBJ2-1
CDR3: CATSERTTMRRGEQFF

V: TRBV18
J: TRBJ2-1
CDR3: CASSPLAGNVDEQFF

V: TRBV7-2
J: TRBJ2-4
CDR3: CASSLQLAGGRNIQYF

V: TRBV28
J: TRBJ2-7
CDR3: CASIGRAVGSYEQYF

V: TRBV29-1
J: TRBJ2-7
CDR3: CSVLDRDSYEQYF

V: TRBV29-1
J: TRBJ2-5
CDR3: CSARTSLETQYF

V: TRBV29-1
J: TRBJ1-2
CDR3: CSGGDIYGYTF

V: TRBV30
J: TRBJ1-1
CDR3: CAWRTGVPNTEAFF